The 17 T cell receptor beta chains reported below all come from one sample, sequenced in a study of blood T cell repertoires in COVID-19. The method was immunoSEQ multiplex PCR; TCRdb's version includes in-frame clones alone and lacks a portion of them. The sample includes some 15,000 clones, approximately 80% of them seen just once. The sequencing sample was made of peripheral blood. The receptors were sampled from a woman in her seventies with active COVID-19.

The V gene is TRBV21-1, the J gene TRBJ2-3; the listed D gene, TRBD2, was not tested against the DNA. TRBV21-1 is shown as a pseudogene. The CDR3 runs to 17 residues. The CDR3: CASSKAGTSDYTDTQYF. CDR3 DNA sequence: TGTGCCAGCAGCAAAGCAGGGACTAGCGATTACACAGATACGCAGTATTTT.

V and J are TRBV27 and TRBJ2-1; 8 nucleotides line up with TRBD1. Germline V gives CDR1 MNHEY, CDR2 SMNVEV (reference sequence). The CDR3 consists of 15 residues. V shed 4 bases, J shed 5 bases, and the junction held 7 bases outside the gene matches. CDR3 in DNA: TGTGCCAGCAGTTCAGGGAGACAGGGGAACAATGAGCAGTTCTTC. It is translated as CASSSGRQGNNEQFF.

As DNA, the CDR3 is TGTGCCACCAGTGGAGGGAGCACAGATACGCAGTATTTT. This codes for CATSGGSTDTQYF. This chain links TRBV24-1 with TRBJ2-3, with a tentative D call TRBD2 (5 bases). CDR1 and CDR2 from the germline V gene are KGHDR and SFDVKD. V shed 5 bases and J shed 0 bases, with 5 bases lying between them. The CDR3 contains 13 residues.

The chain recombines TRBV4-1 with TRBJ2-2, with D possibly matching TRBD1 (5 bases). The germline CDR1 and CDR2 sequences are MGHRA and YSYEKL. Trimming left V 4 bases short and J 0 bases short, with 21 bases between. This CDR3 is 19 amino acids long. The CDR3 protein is CASSPMGWSGPSNTGELFF. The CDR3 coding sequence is TGCGCCAGCAGCCCTATGGGATGGTCAGGGCCTTCGAACACCGGGGAGCTGTTTTTT.

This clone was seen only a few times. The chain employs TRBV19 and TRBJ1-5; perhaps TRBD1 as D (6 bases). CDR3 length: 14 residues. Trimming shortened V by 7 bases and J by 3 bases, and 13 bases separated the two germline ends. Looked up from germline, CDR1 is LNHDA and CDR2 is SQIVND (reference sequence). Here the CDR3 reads CASKVAGDNQPQHF. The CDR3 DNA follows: TGTGCCAGTAAGGTGGCAGGGGACAATCAGCCCCAGCATTTT.

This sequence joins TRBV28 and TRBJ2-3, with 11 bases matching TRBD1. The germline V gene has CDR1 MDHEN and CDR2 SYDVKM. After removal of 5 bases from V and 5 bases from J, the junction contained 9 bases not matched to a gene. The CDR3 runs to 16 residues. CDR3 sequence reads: CASSARGQGAKDTQYF. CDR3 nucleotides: TGTGCCAGCAGTGCAAGAGGACAGGGGGCAAAAGATACGCAGTATTTT.

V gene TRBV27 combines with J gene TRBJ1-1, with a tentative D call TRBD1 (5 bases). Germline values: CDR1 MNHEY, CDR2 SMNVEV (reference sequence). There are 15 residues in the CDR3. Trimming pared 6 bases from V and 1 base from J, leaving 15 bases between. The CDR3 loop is CASRRGTRGNTEAFF. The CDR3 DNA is TGTGCCAGCAGACGCGGGACTCGGGGGAACACTGAAGCTTTCTTT.

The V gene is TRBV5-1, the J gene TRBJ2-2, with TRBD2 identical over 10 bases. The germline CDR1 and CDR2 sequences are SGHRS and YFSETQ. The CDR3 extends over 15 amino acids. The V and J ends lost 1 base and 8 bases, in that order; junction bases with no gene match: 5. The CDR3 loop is CASSLSLAGDGELFF. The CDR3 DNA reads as TGCGCCAGCAGCTTGAGCCTAGCGGGAGATGGGGAGCTGTTTTTT.

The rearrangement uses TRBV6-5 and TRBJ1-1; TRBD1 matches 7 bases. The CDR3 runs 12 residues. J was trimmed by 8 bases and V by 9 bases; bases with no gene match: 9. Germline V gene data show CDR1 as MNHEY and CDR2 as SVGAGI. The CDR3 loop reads CASSLDRIEAFF. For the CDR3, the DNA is TGTGCCAGTTCCCTGGACAGGATCGAAGCTTTCTTT.

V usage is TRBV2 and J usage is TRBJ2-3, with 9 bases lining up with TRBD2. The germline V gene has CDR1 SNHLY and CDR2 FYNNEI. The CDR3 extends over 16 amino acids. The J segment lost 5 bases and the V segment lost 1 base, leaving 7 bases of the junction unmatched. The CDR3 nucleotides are TGTGCCAGCAGTGAAGGATTAGCGGGAGCCGGAGATACGCAGTATTTT. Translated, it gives CASSEGLAGAGDTQYF.

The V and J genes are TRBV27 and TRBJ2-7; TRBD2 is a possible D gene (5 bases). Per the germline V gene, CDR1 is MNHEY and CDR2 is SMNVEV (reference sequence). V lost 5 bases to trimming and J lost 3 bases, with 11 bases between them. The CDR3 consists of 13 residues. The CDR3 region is CASSPGGGYEQYF. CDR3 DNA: TGTGCCAGCAGTCCCGGTGGAGGCTACGAGCAGTACTTC.

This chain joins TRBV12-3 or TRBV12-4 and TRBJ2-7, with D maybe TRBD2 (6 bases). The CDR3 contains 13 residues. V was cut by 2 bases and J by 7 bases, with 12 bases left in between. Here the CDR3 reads CASSLLSGEEQYF. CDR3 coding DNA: TGTGCCAGCAGTTTATTATCGGGAGAGGAGCAGTACTTC.

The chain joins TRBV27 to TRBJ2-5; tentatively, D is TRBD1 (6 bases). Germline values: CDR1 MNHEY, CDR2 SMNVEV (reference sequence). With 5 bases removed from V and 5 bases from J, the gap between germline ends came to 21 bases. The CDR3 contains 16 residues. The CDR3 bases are TGTGCCAGCAGTACTAGGGGGAGACAGGAAGCGGAGACCCAGTACTTC. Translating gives CASSTRGRQEAETQYF.

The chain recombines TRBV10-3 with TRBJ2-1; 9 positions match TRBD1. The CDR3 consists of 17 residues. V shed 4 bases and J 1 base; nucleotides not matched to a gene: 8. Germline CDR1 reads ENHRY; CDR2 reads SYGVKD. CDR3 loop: CAISGSGTGFSYNEQFF. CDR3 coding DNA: TGTGCCATCAGTGGTTCCGGGACAGGGTTTTCCTACAATGAGCAGTTCTTC.

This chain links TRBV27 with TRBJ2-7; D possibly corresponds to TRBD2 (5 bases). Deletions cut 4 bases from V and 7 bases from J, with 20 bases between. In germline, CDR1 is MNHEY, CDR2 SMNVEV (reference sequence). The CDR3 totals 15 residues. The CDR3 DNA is TGTGCCAGCAGTTCCGGGCGGACCTCCTCGGGGGAGCAGTACTTC. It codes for CASSSGRTSSGEQYF.

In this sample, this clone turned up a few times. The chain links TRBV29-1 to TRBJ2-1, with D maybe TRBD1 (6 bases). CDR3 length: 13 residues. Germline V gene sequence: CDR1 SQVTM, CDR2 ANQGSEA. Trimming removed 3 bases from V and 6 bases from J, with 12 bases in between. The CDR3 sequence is CSVEPGVGNEQFF. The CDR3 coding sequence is TGCAGCGTTGAGCCAGGGGTTGGCAATGAGCAGTTCTTC.

Written as DNA, the CDR3 is TGTGCCATTAAGGACAGCAATGAAAAACTGTTTTTT. Encoded protein: CAIKDSNEKLFF. The chain is built from TRBV10-3 and TRBJ1-4; D may be TRBD1 (6 bases). CDR3 length: 12 amino acids. V was pared by 9 bases and J by 5 bases, with 10 bases between. CDR1 and CDR2 from the germline V gene are ENHRY and SYGVKD.